The next 12 T cell receptor beta chains were all read from a single sample in a study of cytomegalovirus exposure and HLA in healthy donors. With 60 Vbeta and 13 Jbeta primers, the PCR was carried out. The assay was immunoSEQ multiplex PCR, and TCRdb's table has in-frame clones only and misses some. Altogether 180,000 or so clones are present, 76% being singletons, with the ten largest covering less than 2.5%. Material: PBMCs. These receptors were obtained from a woman aged 25 to 39 in good health and CMV-seropositive.

This clone was seen only a few times. V gene TRBV6-5 combines with J gene TRBJ2-1; 11 bases map to TRBD1. This CDR3 is built from 16 residues. J lost 10 bases, V lost 4 bases, and 12 bases had no gene match. Germline CDR1 MNHEY, CDR2 SVGAGI. Here the CDR3 DNA reads TGTGCCAGCAGTTCTGACTTGGGACAGGGGGTTGGCGAGCAGTTCTTC. Translated: CASSSDLGQGVGEQFF.

The J gene is TRBJ1-2, the V gene TRBV4-3; 8 bases are shared with TRBD1. This CDR3 region has 16 residues. V lost 4 bases and J lost 0; bases outside the gene matches: 7. CDR1 and CDR2 (germline): LGHNA, YSLEER. The DNA for the CDR3 is TGCGCCAGCAGCCCCTCTCCGGGACAGGCTAACTATGGCTACACCTTC. Its translation: CASSPSPGQANYGYTF.

The genes are TRBV5-4 and TRBJ2-7; 8 nucleotides align to TRBD1. This CDR3 spans 12 amino acids. Unmatched junction bases numbered 3, after V lost 0 bases and J lost 10 bases. Germline loops: CDR1 SGHNT, CDR2 YYREEE (reference sequence). CDR3 residues: CASSLARGLQYF. DNA for the CDR3: TGTGCCAGCAGCTTGGCCAGGGGGCTTCAGTACTTC.

V and J are TRBV10-2 and TRBJ2-3; 10 bases are shared with TRBD2. Germline V lookup: CDR1 WSHSY, CDR2 SAAADI. The CDR3 covers 16 residues. V lost 2 bases to trimming and J lost 4 bases; unmatched junction nucleotides: 6. The CDR3 region has the DNA TGCGCCAGCAGTGAGGGGAGCGGGGGGGCACCAGATACGCAGTATTTT. Translating gives CASSEGSGGAPDTQYF.

J is TRBJ2-5 and V is TRBV10-2; 14 nucleotides line up with TRBD2. The V segment lost 4 bases and the J segment 4 bases; nucleotides outside the gene matches: 20. The CDR3 runs 21 residues. CDR1 WSHSY and CDR2 SAAADI come from the germline V gene. The chain's CDR3 is CASSGGGVPGLAGAPGETQYF. DNA of the CDR3: TGCGCCAGCAGTGGGGGGGGCGTACCGGGACTAGCGGGGGCGCCCGGAGAGACCCAGTACTTC.

This clone was detected once. V usage is TRBV15 and J usage is TRBJ2-5; tentatively, D is TRBD2 (5 bases). Trimming left V 0 bases short and J 3 bases short, with 17 bases between. This CDR3 is 17 amino acids long. CDR1 and CDR2 from the germline V gene are LNHNV and YYDKDF (reference sequence). CDR3 region: CATSREPPPGFEETQYF. The CDR3 nucleotides read TGTGCCACCAGCAGAGAACCGCCTCCGGGGTTCGAAGAGACCCAGTACTTC.

The chain couples TRBV19 to TRBJ2-1, with D tentatively TRBD1 (5 bases). The CDR3 consists of 17 residues. Per germline, CDR1 LNHDA and CDR2 SQIVND (reference sequence). V dropped 4 bases and J dropped 0 bases, with 16 bases sitting between them. This chain's CDR3 is CASSTSWGTSSYNEQFF. The DNA of the CDR3 is TGTGCCAGTAGTACCTCCTGGGGCACGAGCTCCTACAATGAGCAGTTCTTC.

The chain couples TRBV23-1 to TRBJ2-7, with 8 nucleotides matching TRBD1. TRBV23-1 carries the ORF label, with uncertain function. The CDR3 totals 13 residues. After removal of 11 bases from V and 6 bases from J, the junction contained 12 bases not matched to a gene. The CDR3 region has the DNA TGCGCCTACAGGGGACAGGCAGGCCCCGAGCAGTACTTC. Its protein is CAYRGQAGPEQYF.

This sequence joins TRBV5-4 and TRBJ1-2; the D gene is possibly TRBD1 (5 bases). There are 14 residues in the CDR3. The V gene lost 6 bases and the J gene lost 14 bases, with 26 bases spanning the gap. Germline values: CDR1 SGHNT, CDR2 YYREEE (reference sequence). CDR3 loop: CASTSTREGLGRTF. The CDR3 DNA reads as TGTGCCAGCACCTCTACACGGGAGGGGCTGGGCAGGACCTTC.

In this sample, this clone turned up once. CDR3 DNA sequence: TGTGCCAGCAGCCCTTGGGCTAGCGGGGGGGCCAATGAGCAGTTCTTC. Residues: CASSPWASGGANEQFF. This chain joins TRBV9 and TRBJ2-1; 12 bases are shared with TRBD2. The germline CDR1 and CDR2 sequences are SGDLS and YYNGEE. Unmatched junction bases numbered 8, after V lost 4 bases and J lost 6 bases. The CDR3 is 16 amino acids.

Points on this clone: Different DNA sequences within this sample yield the same CDR3. This rearrangement joins TRBV5-4 to TRBJ2-2; a possible D gene is TRBD2 (5 bases). The CDR3 spans 16 residues. Germline values: CDR1 SGHNT, CDR2 YYREEE (reference sequence). V was cut by 1 base and J by 2 bases, with 12 bases left in between. CDR3 in amino acids: CASSLPNRGNTGELFF. In nucleotides, the CDR3 is TGTGCCAGCAGCTTGCCGAACCGGGGAAACACCGGGGAGCTGTTTTTT.

The J gene is TRBJ1-6, the V gene TRBV11-3, with TRBD1 matching over 10 bases. The CDR3 is 15 amino acids. Losses at the gene ends were 5 bases for V and 9 bases for J; bases not matched to a gene: 7. Germline CDR1 SGHNT, CDR2 YENEEA. CDR3 in amino acids: CASSRRTGGASPLHF. The CDR3 nucleotides are TGTGCCAGCAGCCGACGGACAGGGGGTGCTTCACCCCTCCACTTT.